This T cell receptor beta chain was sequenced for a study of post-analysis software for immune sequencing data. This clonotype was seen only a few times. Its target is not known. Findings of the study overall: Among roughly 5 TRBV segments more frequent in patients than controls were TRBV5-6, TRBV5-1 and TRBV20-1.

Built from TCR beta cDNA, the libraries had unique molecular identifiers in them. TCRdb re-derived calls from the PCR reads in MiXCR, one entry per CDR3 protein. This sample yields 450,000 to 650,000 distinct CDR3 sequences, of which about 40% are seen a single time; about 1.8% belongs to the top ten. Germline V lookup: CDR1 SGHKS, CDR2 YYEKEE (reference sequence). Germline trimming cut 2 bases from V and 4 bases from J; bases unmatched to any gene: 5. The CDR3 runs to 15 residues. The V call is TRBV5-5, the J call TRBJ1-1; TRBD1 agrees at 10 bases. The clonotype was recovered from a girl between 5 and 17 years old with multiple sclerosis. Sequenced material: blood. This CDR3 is CASSFSGTGVTEAFF. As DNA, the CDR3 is TGTGCCAGCAGCTTTTCCGGGACAGGGGTCACTGAAGCTTTCTTT.